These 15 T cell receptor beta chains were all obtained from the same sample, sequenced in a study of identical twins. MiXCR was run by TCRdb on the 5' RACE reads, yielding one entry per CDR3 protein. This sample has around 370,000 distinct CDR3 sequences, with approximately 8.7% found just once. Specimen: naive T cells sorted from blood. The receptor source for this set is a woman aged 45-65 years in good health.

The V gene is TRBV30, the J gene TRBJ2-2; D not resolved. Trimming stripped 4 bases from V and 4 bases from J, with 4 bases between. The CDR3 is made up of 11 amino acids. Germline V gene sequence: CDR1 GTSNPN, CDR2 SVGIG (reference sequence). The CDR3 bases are TGTGCCTGGATTTCCACCGGGGAGCTGTTTTTT. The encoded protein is CAWISTGELFF.

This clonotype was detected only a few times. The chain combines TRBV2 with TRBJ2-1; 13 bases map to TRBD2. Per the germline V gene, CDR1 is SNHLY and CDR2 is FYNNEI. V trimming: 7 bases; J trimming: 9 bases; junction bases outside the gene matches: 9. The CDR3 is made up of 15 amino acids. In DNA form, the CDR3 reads TGTGCCAGCAATACGCGACTAGCGGGAGGCGGTGAGCAGTTCTTC. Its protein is CASNTRLAGGGEQFF.

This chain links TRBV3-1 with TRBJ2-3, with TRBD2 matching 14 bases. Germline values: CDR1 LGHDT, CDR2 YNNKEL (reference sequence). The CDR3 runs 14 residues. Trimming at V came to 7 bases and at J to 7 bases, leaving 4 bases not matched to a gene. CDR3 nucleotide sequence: TGTGCCAGCACCGGACTAGCGGGAGGCCATACGCAGTATTTT. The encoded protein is CASTGLAGGHTQYF.

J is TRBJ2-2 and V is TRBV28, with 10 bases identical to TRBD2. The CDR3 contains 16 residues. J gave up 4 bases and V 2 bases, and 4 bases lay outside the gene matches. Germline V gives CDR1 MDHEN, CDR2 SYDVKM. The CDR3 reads CASSLLGLAATGELFF. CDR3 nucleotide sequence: TGTGCCAGCAGTTTACTTGGACTAGCGGCCACCGGGGAGCTGTTTTTT.

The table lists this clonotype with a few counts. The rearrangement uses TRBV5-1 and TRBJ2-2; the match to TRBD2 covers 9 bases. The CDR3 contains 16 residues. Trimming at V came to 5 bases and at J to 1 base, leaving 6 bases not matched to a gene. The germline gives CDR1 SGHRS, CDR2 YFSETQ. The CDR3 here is CASSRSGSENTGELFF. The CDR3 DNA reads TGCGCCAGCAGTCGTAGCGGGAGCGAGAACACCGGGGAGCTGTTTTTT.

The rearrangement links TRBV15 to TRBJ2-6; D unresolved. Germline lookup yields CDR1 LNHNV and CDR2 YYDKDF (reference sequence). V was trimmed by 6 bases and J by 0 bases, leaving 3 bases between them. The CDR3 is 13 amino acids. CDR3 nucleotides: TGTGCCACCAGGGTCTCTGGGGCCAACGTCCTGACTTTC. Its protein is CATRVSGANVLTF.

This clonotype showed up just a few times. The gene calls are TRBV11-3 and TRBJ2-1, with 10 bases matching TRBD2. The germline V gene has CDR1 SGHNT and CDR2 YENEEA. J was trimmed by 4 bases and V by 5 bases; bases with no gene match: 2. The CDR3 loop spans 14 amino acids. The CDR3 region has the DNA TGTGCCAGCAGCACTAGCGGGGCTTACAATGAGCAGTTCTTC. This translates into CASSTSGAYNEQFF.

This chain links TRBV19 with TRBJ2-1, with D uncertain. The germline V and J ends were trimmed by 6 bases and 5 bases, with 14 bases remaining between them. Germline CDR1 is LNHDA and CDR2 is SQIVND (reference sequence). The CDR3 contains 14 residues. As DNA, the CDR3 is TGTGCCAGTAGAAGCCAGGTCGGCCACAATGAGCAGTTCTTC. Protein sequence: CASRSQVGHNEQFF.

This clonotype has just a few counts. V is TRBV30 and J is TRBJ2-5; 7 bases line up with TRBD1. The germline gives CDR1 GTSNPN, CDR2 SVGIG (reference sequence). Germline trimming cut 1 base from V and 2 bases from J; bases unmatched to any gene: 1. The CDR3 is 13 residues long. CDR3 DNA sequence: TGTGCCTGGAGTGGACAGGGACAAGAGACCCAGTACTTC. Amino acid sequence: CAWSGQGQETQYF.

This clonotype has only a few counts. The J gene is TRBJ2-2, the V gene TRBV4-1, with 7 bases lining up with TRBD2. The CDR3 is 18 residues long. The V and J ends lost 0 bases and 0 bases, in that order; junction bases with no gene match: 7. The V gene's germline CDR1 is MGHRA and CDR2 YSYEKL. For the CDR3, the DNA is TGCGCCAGCAGCCAAGAAGGGTTGCTAGCGGCGAACACCGGGGAGCTGTTTTTT. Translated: CASSQEGLLAANTGELFF.

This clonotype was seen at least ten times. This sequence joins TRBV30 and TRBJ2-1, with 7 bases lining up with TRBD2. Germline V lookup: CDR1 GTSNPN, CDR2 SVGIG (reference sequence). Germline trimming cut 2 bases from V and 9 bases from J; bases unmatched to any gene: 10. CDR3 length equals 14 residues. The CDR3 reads CAWSRRGSGGEQFF. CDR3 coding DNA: TGTGCCTGGAGTAGGCGCGGGAGTGGTGGTGAGCAGTTCTTC.

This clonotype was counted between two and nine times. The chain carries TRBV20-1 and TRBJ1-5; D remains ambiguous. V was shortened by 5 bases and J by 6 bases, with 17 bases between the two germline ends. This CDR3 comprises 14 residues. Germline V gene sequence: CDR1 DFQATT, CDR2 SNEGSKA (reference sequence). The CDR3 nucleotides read TGCAGTGCTTACCCCGGGAAGTTGGGTCAGCCCCAGCATTTT. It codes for CSAYPGKLGQPQHF.

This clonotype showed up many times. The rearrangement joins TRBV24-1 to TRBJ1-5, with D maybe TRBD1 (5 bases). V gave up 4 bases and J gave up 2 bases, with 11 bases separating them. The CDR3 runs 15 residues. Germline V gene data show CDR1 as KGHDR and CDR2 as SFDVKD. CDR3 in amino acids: CATSEDTRGNQPQHF. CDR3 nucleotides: TGTGCCACCAGTGAGGACACCAGAGGCAATCAGCCCCAGCATTTT.

The DNA for the CDR3 is TGTGCCAGCAACTACCTATACGACGATCAAGAGACCCAGTACTTC. Protein: CASNYLYDDQETQYF. The rearrangement links TRBV11-3 to TRBJ2-5; no reliable D call. V dropped 7 bases and J dropped 2 bases, with 17 bases sitting between them. The CDR3 loop spans 15 amino acids. Germline assignment: CDR1 SGHNT and CDR2 YENEEA.

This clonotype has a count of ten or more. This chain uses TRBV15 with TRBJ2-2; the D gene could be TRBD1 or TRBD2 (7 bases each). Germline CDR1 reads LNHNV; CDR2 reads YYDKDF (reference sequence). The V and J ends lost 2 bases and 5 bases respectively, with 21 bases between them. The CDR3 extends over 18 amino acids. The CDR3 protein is CATSRPRGGRRLTGELFF. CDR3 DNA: TGTGCCACCAGCAGACCCAGGGGGGGGCGGAGATTAACCGGGGAGCTGTTTTTT.